This T cell receptor (beta chain) was sequenced in a study of CDR3 diversity in severe acne (dated by TCRdb to the late 2010s). Library prep was done by PCR. The instrument was an Illumina HiSeq 2000. TCRdb reprocessing: public reads trimmed at Q25 with fastp, clones called with MiXCR, in-frame beta chains kept. When rows share a CDR3 protein, they turn into one entry using the most common DNA and genes. For this sample there are about 76,000 distinct CDR3 sequences; under 65% appear just once. The ten largest make up roughly an eighth of the sample. The V end loses 4 bases and the J end loses 0 bases, and a stretch of 11 bases separates them. The germline V gene specifies SGHTS as CDR1 and YDEGEE as CDR2. The CDR3 covers 15 residues, taking in both the cysteine and the phenylalanine. The CDR3 DNA has 45 bases and is translated from base 1. The table lists this clonotype with many counts. Its recognized antigen is unknown. Qualities for individual bases were not recorded, and no much larger clone is one base off.

The chain is encoded by TRBV5-8 joined to TRBJ2-1; no confident D gene assignment can be made. The sequence derives from a male donor in good health, without acne. The material sequenced was blood. The nucleotide sequence reads as follows: TGTGCCAGCAGCCCCCCAGTGATCTCCTACAATGAGCAGTTCTTC. Its translation is CASSPPVISYNEQFF.